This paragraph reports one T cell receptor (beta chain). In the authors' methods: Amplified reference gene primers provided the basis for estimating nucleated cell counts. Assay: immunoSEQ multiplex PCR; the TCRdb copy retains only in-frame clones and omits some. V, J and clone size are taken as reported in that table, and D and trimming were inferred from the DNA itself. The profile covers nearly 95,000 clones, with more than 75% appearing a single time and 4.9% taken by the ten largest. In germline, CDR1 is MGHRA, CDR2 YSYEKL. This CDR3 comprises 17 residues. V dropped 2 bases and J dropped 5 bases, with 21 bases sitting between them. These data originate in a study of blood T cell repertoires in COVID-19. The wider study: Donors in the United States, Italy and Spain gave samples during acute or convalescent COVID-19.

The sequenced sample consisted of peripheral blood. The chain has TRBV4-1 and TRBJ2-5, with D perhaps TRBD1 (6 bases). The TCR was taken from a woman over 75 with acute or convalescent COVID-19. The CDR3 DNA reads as TGCGCCAGCAGCCAATATAACAGGGCTAGAAATTCGGAGACCCAGTACTTC. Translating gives CASSQYNRARNSETQYF.